Described below is a single T cell receptor beta chain sequence and its context. The antigen is unknown. Germline lookup yields CDR1 SQVTM and CDR2 ANQGSEA. The germline V and J ends were trimmed by 2 bases and 5 bases, with 11 bases remaining between them. The CDR3 extends over 13 amino acids. Some clones are missing from TCRdb's copy, which holds only in-frame ones; the method was immunoSEQ multiplex PCR. Of over 10,000 clones detected, 70% to 80% appear once; the ten largest clones hold more than 2%. Documented time point: after neoadjuvant nivolumab, at surgical resection. This specimen belongs to a study of neoadjuvant anti-PD-1 for oral cavity cancer. General study findings and limits: PBMC Gini-index clonality exceeded responders' in non-responders post-nivolumab.

This sequence joins TRBV29-1 and TRBJ2-3; no firm D call. The sample was PBMCs, taken after nivolumab (anti-PD-1) treatment. The TCR originated in a person aged 40 to 85 with oral cavity squamous cell carcinoma. The CDR3 here is CSVEKGSKDTQYF. In nucleotides, the CDR3 is TGCAGCGTTGAAAAAGGTTCTAAAGATACGCAGTATTTT.